This T cell receptor beta chain was sequenced for a study of beta chain features in type 1 diabetes. Study-wide context: All of the samples together had around 110,000,000 sorted cells examined.

Sorting with CD45RO/CCR7/CD25/CD127/CD95/CD27 yielded naive, central memory, regulatory and stem-like memory CD4+ cells. Germline V gene data show CDR1 as SGHTA and CDR2 as FQGNSA. The V end lost 3 bases, the J end lost 1 base, and 9 bases lay between the germline ends. This CDR3 is built from 14 residues. Note on this clone: No antigen is known for it.

Expressed TCRB transcripts were sequenced after all isolated RNA was converted to cDNA. Produced via immunoSEQ multiplex PCR; TCRdb's table is partial and in-frame only. The sample yields under 950,000 clones, 17% seen once. General study findings and limits: HLA effects on TCRB rearrangement stayed unresolved here. Fewer junction insertions and more nucleotide deletions appeared in type 1 diabetes patients.

The receptor comes from a woman aged 18-29 years in good health. This rearrangement joins TRBV7-2 to TRBJ1-1; D perhaps matches TRBD1 (6 bases). Sequencing input: naive CD4+ T cells from blood. In DNA, the CDR3 is TGTGCCAGCAGCTTTGGGGGCCGGAACACTGAAGCTTTCTTT. It yields the protein CASSFGGRNTEAFF.